The T cell receptor beta chain under discussion was sequenced for a study of blood T cells in healthy people across ages. Broader study findings: A greater number of naive CD4+ cells and higher diversity distinguished long-lived donors from aged donors.

The authors ran a second PCR of about 7 to 12 cycles using a sample-barcoded 5' primer and a J-beta primer mix. TCRdb processed the 5' RACE reads anew with MiXCR; each CDR3 protein has one entry. This sample yields about 1.7 million distinct CDR3 sequences, of which about 28% are seen a single time; 7.7% belongs to the top ten. V lost 6 bases to trimming and J lost 14 bases; unmatched junction nucleotides: 12. Germline values: CDR1 MNHEY, CDR2 SVGEGT. This CDR3 region has 13 residues. As concerns this clonotype: The target antigen is unknown.

The chain carries TRBV6-2 or TRBV6-3 and TRBJ1-2, with 10 bases that match TRBD1. The clonotype was recovered from a woman aged 30 to 39 in good health. The sequenced sample was blood. The CDR3 DNA follows: TGTGCCAGCAGGACAGGGGGCTTCTATGGCTGTACCTTC. Translating it yields CASRTGGFYGCTF.